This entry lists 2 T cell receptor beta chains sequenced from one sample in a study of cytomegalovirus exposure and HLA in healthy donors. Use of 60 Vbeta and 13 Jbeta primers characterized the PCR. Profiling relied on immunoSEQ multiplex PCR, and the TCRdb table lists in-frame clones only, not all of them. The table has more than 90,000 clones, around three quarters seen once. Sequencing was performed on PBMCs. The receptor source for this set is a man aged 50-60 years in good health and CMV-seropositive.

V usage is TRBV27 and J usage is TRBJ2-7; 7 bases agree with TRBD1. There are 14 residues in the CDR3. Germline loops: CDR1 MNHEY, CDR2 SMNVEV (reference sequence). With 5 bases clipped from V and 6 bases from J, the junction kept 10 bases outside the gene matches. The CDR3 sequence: CASSHDGQDFEQYF. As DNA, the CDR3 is TGTGCCAGCAGTCATGATGGACAGGACTTCGAGCAGTACTTC.

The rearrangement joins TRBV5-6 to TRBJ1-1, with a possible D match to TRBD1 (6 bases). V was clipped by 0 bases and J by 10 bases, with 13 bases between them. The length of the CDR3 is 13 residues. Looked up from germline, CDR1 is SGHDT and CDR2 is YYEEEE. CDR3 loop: CASSLGQVRGAFF. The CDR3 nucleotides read TGTGCCAGCAGCTTGGGACAGGTTAGGGGAGCTTTCTTT.